This T cell receptor beta chain was identified during a study of T-cell memory formation after mild COVID-19. TCRdb reanalysed the 5' RACE reads using MiXCR and keeps one entry per CDR3 protein. The sample lists about 560,000 distinct CDR3 sequences, more than 15% seen once, with around 12% in the top ten. The sample holds a few counts of this clonotype. Its specificity is not known. Germline CDR1 is KGHDR and CDR2 is SFDVKD. The CDR3 has 15 residues. Trimming stripped 1 base from V and 0 bases from J, with 7 bases between. Study-wide results and limits: Several responding clones turned up in pre-infection memory, indicating that cross-reactive memory may have taken part.

This TCR was sampled from an adult woman who had mild COVID-19 (a few samples of this study predate the infection). Cell type and time point are not known. This chain joins TRBV24-1 and TRBJ2-3, with a tentative D call TRBD1 (5 bases). Material for sequencing was PBMCs or a T cell subset sorted from them (not recorded which). The CDR3 DNA follows: TGTGCCACCAGTGATTTCAGGGATAGCACAGATACGCAGTATTTT. It translates to CATSDFRDSTDTQYF.